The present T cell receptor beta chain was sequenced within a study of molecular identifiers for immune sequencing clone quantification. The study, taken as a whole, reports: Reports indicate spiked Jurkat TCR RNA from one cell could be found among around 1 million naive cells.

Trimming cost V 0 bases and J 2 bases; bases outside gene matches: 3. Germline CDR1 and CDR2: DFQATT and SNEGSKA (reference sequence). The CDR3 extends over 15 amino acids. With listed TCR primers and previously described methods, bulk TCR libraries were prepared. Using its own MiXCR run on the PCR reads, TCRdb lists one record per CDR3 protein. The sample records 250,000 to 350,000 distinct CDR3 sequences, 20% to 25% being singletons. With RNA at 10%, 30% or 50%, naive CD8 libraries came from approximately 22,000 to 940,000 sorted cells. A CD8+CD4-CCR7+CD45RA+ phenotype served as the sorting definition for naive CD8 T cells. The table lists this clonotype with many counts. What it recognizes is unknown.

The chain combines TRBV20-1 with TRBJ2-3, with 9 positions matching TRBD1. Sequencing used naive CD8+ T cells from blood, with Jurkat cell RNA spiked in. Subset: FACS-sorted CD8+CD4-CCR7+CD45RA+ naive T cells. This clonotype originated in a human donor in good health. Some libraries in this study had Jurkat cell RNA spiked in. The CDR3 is CSARDRDRATDTQYF. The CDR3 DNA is TGCAGTGCTAGAGATCGGGACAGGGCCACAGATACGCAGTATTTT.